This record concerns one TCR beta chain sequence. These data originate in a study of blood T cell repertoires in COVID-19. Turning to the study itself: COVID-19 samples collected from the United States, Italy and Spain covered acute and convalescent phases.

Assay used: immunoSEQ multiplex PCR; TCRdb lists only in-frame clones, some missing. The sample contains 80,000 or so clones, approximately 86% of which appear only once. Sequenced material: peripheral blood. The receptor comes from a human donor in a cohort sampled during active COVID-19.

As DNA, the CDR3 is TGTGCCAGCAGCGTAGCACTAGCGGGGGATACGCAGTATTTT. Encoded protein: CASSVALAGDTQYF. The J gene is TRBJ2-3, the V gene TRBV9; 10 positions match TRBD2. The CDR3 has 14 residues. J gave up 6 bases and V 0 bases, and 1 base lay outside the gene matches. CDR1 is SGDLS, CDR2 YYNGEE, per germline. The entire variable domain, with the rest obtained from reference TRBV9 and TRBJ2-3, is as follows: DSGVTQTPKHLITATGQRVTLRCSPRSGDLSVYWYQQSLDQGLQFLIQYYNGEERAKGNILERFSAQQFPDLHSELNLSSLELGDSALYFCASSVALAGDTQYFGPGTRLTVL.